This T cell receptor (beta chain) was sequenced for a study of beta chain features in type 1 diabetes. Study-level findings and limits: Sampled from patients, naive, central memory and Treg TCRB repertoires appeared more similar than those sampled from healthy donors.

The germline CDR1 and CDR2 sequences are SGHDT and YYEEEE. The ends were cut back, 4 bases at V and 2 bases at J, with 7 bases in the middle. The CDR3 loop spans 14 amino acids. A remark on this clone: Antigen specificity is unknown.

Of the isolated RNA, all was reverse transcribed, and so the sequenced material was expressed TCRB transcripts. Naive, central memory and regulatory T cell samples averaged around 3.9 million immunoSEQ reads each. TCRdb's copy holds only in-frame clones and misses some; the assay was immunoSEQ multiplex PCR. The table shows under 400,000 clones, with roughly 12% occurring only once. The receptor was isolated from a man younger than 35 in good health. The chain uses TRBV5-6 and TRBJ1-6; no reliable D call. The sequenced material came from naive CD4+ T cells from blood. The CDR3 sequence is CASSREPYNSPLHF. DNA for the CDR3: TGTGCCAGCAGCAGAGAGCCCTATAATTCACCCCTCCACTTT.